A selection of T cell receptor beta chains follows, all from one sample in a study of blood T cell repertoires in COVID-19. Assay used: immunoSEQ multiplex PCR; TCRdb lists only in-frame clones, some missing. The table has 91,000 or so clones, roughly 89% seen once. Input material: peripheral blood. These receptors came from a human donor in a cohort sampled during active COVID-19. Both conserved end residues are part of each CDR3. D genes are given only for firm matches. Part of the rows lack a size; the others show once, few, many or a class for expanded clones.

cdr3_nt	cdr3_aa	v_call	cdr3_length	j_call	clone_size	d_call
TGCGCCAGCAGCGTCCGGGGACTAGGGAATGAGCAGTTCTTC	CASSVRGLGNEQFF	TRBV5-1	14	TRBJ2-1	-	TRBD2
TGTGCCAGCAGCTTAGATAAATTCAGGAAGGCACGGGATAGGAACGAGCAGTACTTC	CASSLDKFRKARDRNEQYF	TRBV11-2	19	TRBJ2-7	once	-
TGTGCCAGTAGTAACGGACAGGGTGTGGGCGGTTTTGAAAAACTGTTTTTT	CASSNGQGVGGFEKLFF	TRBV19	17	TRBJ1-4	-	TRBD1
TGTGCCAGTAGTATGGGGGGGACAGGACAAGAGACCCAGTACTTC	CASSMGGTGQETQYF	TRBV19	15	TRBJ2-5	-	-
TGTGCCAGCAGCCCCGGCGGTTATAATTCACCCCTCCACTTT	CASSPGGYNSPLHF	TRBV7-2	14	TRBJ1-6	-	-
TGTGCCACCGGGACAGGGTTCGATCAGCCCCAGCATTTT	CATGTGFDQPQHF	TRBV10-3	13	TRBJ1-5	-	TRBD1
TGTGCCAGCAGACCGCAGCTAGCGGGGCTGTACAATGAGCAGTTCTTC	CASRPQLAGLYNEQFF	TRBV5-4	16	TRBJ2-1	-	TRBD2
TGCGCCAGCAGTGATGCGCGGGAGCAAGATACGCAGTATTTT	CASSDAREQDTQYF	TRBV10-1	14	TRBJ2-3	-	TRBD2
TGTGCCAGTAGTATTCCCCTTGGGACTAGCGGGAGGGACAATGAGCAGTTCTTC	CASSIPLGTSGRDNEQFF	TRBV19	18	TRBJ2-1	-	TRBD2
TGTGCCTGGAGGCTAACAGAAGGGCCCCAGCATTTT	CAWRLTEGPQHF	TRBV30	12	TRBJ1-5	-	-
TGTGCCAGCAGCGGAACAGGCACTAATGAAAAACTGTTTTTT	CASSGTGTNEKLFF	TRBV9	14	TRBJ1-4	-	-
TGTGCCAGCAGCAGAAGAAAGTCGGAGGACTATGGCTACACCTTC	CASSRRKSEDYGYTF	TRBV7-9	15	TRBJ1-2	-	-
TGCGCCAGCAGCAGAACGGACAGCCCCCGCGGCTATGGCTACACCTTC	CASSRTDSPRGYGYTF	TRBV5-1	16	TRBJ1-2	once	-
TGTGCCAGCAGCCAAGTCGGGAATGAGCAGTTCTTC	CASSQVGNEQFF	TRBV3-1/TRBV3-2	12	TRBJ2-1	-	-
TGTGCCAGCAGCTTAAAGCCCGGGACAGGGAGGTTCCCCTCCTACGAGCAGTACTTC	CASSLKPGTGRFPSYEQYF	TRBV7-2	19	TRBJ2-7	-	TRBD1
TGTGCCACCAGCAGACCCCAGATTAGCGGGGGGGCAGGTGAGCAGTTCTTC	CATSRPQISGGAGEQFF	TRBV15	17	TRBJ2-1	-	TRBD2
TGTGCCAGCAGTTACGGGGCAGGGCGAACTGAAGCTTTCTTT	CASSYGAGRTEAFF	TRBV6-5	14	TRBJ1-1	-	-
TGCAGCGTTGAGAGAGAGGCAGGGGTCGGGGATGGCTACACCTTC	CSVEREAGVGDGYTF	TRBV29-1	15	TRBJ1-2	-	-
TGTGCCAGCAGCCGTGAACCCCCGCGACAGGGTCTCGAGACCCAGTACTTC	CASSREPPRQGLETQYF	TRBV7-9	17	TRBJ2-5	-	TRBD1
TGTGCCAGCGGACAGGGACGCCAGACCCAGTACTTC	CASGQGRQTQYF	TRBV19	12	TRBJ2-5	-	TRBD1
TGTGCCTGGAGTAGGGGGCTTAGCACTGAAGCTTTCTTT	CAWSRGLSTEAFF	TRBV30	13	TRBJ1-1	-	TRBD1
TGTGCCAGCAGCTTATCTCGGGTGGGCTCCTACAATGAGCAGTTCTTC	CASSLSRVGSYNEQFF	TRBV7-8	16	TRBJ2-1	-	-
TGTGCCAGCAGTTACAGGGGGCGAGACTATGGCTACACCTTC	CASSYRGRDYGYTF	TRBV6-5	14	TRBJ1-2	once	TRBD1